The 27 T cell receptor beta chains below come from one sample, sequenced in a study of CD4 and CD8 cells across lung adenocarcinoma regions. TCRdb itself ran the PCR reads through MiXCR, one entry per CDR3 protein. The profile covers under 25,000 distinct CDR3 sequences, with approximately 52% appearing a single time and around a fifth taken by the ten largest. Sequencing input: CD4+ T cells from the center of a lung tumor. The receptor set was obtained from a male donor with lung adenocarcinoma. The CD4 and CD8 labels of this study may be unreliable.

A note on this clonotype: Germline is not matched at one junction end, which may reflect a read error. The chain joins TRBV6-1 to TRBJ2-3; TRBD1 or TRBD2 may be the D gene (7 bases each). The CDR3 extends over 15 amino acids. In germline, CDR1 is MNHNS, CDR2 SASEGT. The CDR3 DNA reads TGTGCCGGCGGCCGGGCGGGGGAAGGGACAGATACGCAGTATTTC. It translates to CAGGRAGEGTDTQYF.

As to this clonotype: At one of its ends the junction is not consistent with the germline gene, which may arise from a read error. The chain is built from TRBV6-1 and TRBJ2-2; D tentatively fits TRBD1 or TRBD2 (5 bases each). The CDR3 sequence is 14 residues long. The germline V gene has CDR1 MNHNS and CDR2 SASEGT. The CDR3 sequence is CASSRSARTREQFF. For the CDR3, the DNA is TGTGCCAGCAGTCGTAGCGCGAGGACCAGGGAGCAGTTTTTC.

The chain has TRBV6-4 and TRBJ1-5, with TRBD1 matching over 10 bases. V was pared by 4 bases and J by 0 bases, with 9 bases of the junction left unmatched. The CDR3 has 18 amino acids. Germline CDR1 is MRHNA and CDR2 is SNTAGT. This CDR3 reads CASSGIDRGQFSNQPQHF. CDR3 sequence (DNA): TGTGCCAGCAGTGGAATTGACAGGGGGCAATTTAGCAATCAGCCCCAGCATTTT.

Worth noting for this clonotype: The germline gene is not matched at one end of the junction; a read error may be the cause. The V and J genes are TRBV6-8 and TRBJ2-3; D is undetermined. The germline CDR1 and CDR2 sequences are MNHGY and SAAAGT. The length of the CDR3 is 18 residues. CDR3 in amino acids: CASSYSRWQDVSTDAQYF. As DNA, the CDR3 is TGTGCCAGCAGTTACTCGCGTTGGCAGGATGTGAGCACAGATGCGCAGTATTTT.

On this clonotype itself: The junction does not match germline at one end; this may be a read error. The chain employs TRBV27 and TRBJ2-6, with 7 bases identical to TRBD1. The length of the CDR3 is 17 residues. Germline CDR1 MNHEY, CDR2 SMNVEV (reference sequence). The CDR3, as DNA: TGTGCCAGCAGTTTCTCCAGGGGGTCTCCTGGGGCCAACGTCCAGACCTTC. It is translated as CASSFSRGSPGANVQTF.

This sequence joins TRBV7-9 and TRBJ2-5; TRBD1 matches 8 bases. The V gene end was trimmed by 5 bases and the J gene end by 5 bases; junction bases not matched to a gene: 7. Germline values: CDR1 SEHNR, CDR2 FQNEAQ (reference sequence). CDR3 size: 14 residues. The CDR3 region has the DNA TGTGCCAGCAGCCCTTGGACAGGGCGTGAGACCCAGTACTTC. Encoded protein: CASSPWTGRETQYF. The full variable domain, in which reference TRBV7-9 and TRBJ2-5 provide the parts outside the CDR3, is DTGVSQNPRHKITKRGQNVTFRCDPISEHNRLYWYRQTLGQGPEFLTYFQNEAQLEKSRLLSDRFSAERPKGSFSTLEIQRTEQGDSAMYLCASSPWTGRETQYFGPGTRLLVL.

The chain recombines TRBV7-7 with TRBJ2-2; D is perhaps TRBD2 (6 bases). CDR1 and CDR2 from the germline V gene are SSHAT and FNYEAQ (reference sequence). The CDR3 spans 13 residues. The CDR3 region is CASGRADPGELFF. The CDR3 DNA follows: TGTGCTAGCGGCCGGGCAGACCCCGGGGAGCTGTTTTTT.

This clonotype showed up just a few times. The chain combines TRBV11-2 with TRBJ2-1; TRBD2 aligns across 7 bases. J was trimmed by 5 bases and V by 0 bases; bases with no gene match: 4. This CDR3 contains 15 residues. Germline lookup yields CDR1 SGHAT and CDR2 FQNNGV. The CDR3: CASSLETSVHNEQFF. CDR3 bases: TGTGCCAGCAGCTTAGAAACTAGCGTACACAATGAGCAGTTCTTC. Looking up the rest from reference TRBV11-2 and TRBJ2-1 gives the full variable domain: EAGVAQSPRYKIIEKRQSVAFWCNPISGHATLYWYQQILGQGPKLLIQFQNNGVVDDSQLPKDRFSAERLKGVDSTLKIQPAKLEDSAVYLCASSLETSVHNEQFFGPGTRLTVL.

A note on this clonotype: One junction end does not reproduce the germline sequence, and a read error may be involved. V is TRBV7-2 and J is TRBJ2-3, with D hard to call. This CDR3 comprises 14 residues. Germline V lookup: CDR1 SGHTA, CDR2 FQGNSA. For the CDR3, the DNA is TGTGCCAGCAGCTTAAGCAGATGGACCGGTACGCAGTTTTTT. This gives the protein CASSLSRWTGTQFF.

This clonotype was seen a few times. Germline is not matched at one junction end, which may reflect a read error. The chain recombines TRBV4-1 with TRBJ1-6, with D possibly being TRBD1 (5 bases). The CDR3 totals 14 residues. The germline CDR1 and CDR2 sequences are MGHRA and YSYEKL. CDR3 DNA sequence: TGCGCCAGCAGCCAAGGGAGGTTGGGGACCGAGCAGTACTTT. Protein product: CASSQGRLGTEQYF.

This clonotype was recorded many times. The chain carries TRBV4-1 and TRBJ1-1, with D uncertain. Germline loops: CDR1 MGHRA, CDR2 YSYEKL. The CDR3 contains 16 residues. V lost 0 bases and J 1 base, leaving 12 bases between the germline ends. The CDR3 DNA reads as TGCGCCAGCAGCCAAGATCGGGCGGGTAGGAACACTGAAGCTTTCTTT. Translating gives CASSQDRAGRNTEAFF.

This clonotype rates as large. The rearrangement joins TRBV10-3 to TRBJ2-1, with TRBD2 identical over 10 bases. The V gene end was trimmed by 0 bases and the J gene end by 9 bases; junction bases not matched to a gene: 14. Germline V gene lookup returns CDR1 ENHRY and CDR2 SYGVKD. CDR3 length: 18 residues. This CDR3 reads CAISESEGLARKAGEQFF. The DNA of the CDR3 is TGTGCCATCAGTGAGTCGGAGGGACTAGCGAGGAAAGCGGGTGAGCAGTTCTTC.

J is TRBJ2-3 and V is TRBV27, with D perhaps assigned TRBD1 or TRBD2 (5 bases each). The tail of the sequence fits TRBJ2-7 better, so the J call may be wrong. The CDR3 covers 17 residues. From germline, CDR1 is MNHEY and CDR2 SMNVEV (reference sequence). CDR3 nucleotide sequence: TGTGCCAGCAGTGCGGGCCGACGGGGCTGTGAGACAGATACGCAGTACTTC. Translating it yields CASSAGRRGCETDTQYF.

The rearrangement links TRBV27 to TRBJ2-4; D is perhaps TRBD1 (5 bases). The CDR3 loop spans 14 amino acids. Germline CDR1 is MNHEY and CDR2 is SMNVEV (reference sequence). The germline V and J ends were trimmed by 7 bases and 13 bases, with 23 bases remaining between them. The CDR3 sequence: CASIGSGAKKIQYF. In nucleotides, the CDR3 is TGTGCCAGCATCGGGTCTGGGGCCAAAAAGATCCAGTACTTC.

This clonotype qualifies as medium-sized (0.01 to 0.1%). The chain recombines TRBV4-1 with TRBJ2-1; D gene ambiguous. V was clipped by 1 base and J by 5 bases, with 9 bases between them. The germline V gene encodes CDR1 MGHRA and CDR2 YSYEKL. The length of the CDR3 is 14 residues. CDR3 amino acids: CASSQVTGDNEQFF. The CDR3 DNA is TGCGCCAGCAGCCAAGTTACTGGGGACAATGAGCAGTTCTTC.

This chain links TRBV7-6 with TRBJ2-1; D may be TRBD1 (6 bases). In germline, CDR1 is SGHVS, CDR2 FNYEAQ. V shed 5 bases and J shed 2 bases, with 13 bases lying between them. CDR3 size: 15 residues. CDR3: CASSADRPPYNEQFF. The CDR3 coding sequence is TGTGCCAGCAGCGCCGACAGGCCCCCCTACAATGAGCAGTTCTTC.

Worth noting for this clonotype: A read error may be the cause here, since a much bigger clone is one base away. The chain carries TRBV7-6 and TRBJ2-4; TRBD2 agrees at 9 bases. Trimming took 2 bases from V and 13 from J; bases not matched to a gene: 21. Per the germline V gene, CDR1 is SGHVS and CDR2 is FNYEAQ. There are 18 residues in the CDR3. The CDR3 is CASSLTYFSGSRRTEQYF. In DNA form, the CDR3 reads TGTGCCAGCAGCTTAACTTACTTTAGCGGGAGTAGGAGAACTGAGCAGTACTTC.

This chain uses TRBV6-1 with TRBJ2-2, with a tentative D call TRBD1 (5 bases). Between the trimmed V and J ends, which lost 9 bases and 12 bases, there was a span of 26 bases. Germline CDR1 reads MNHNS; CDR2 reads SASEGT. CDR3 size: 15 residues. The DNA of the CDR3 is TGTGCCAGGGGTCCCCAGACAGTGATGGCCGGTAAGCTGTTTTTT. Its protein is CARGPQTVMAGKLFF.

This clonotype was found many times. V is TRBV6-1 and J is TRBJ2-2; D call uncertain. This CDR3 spans 13 amino acids. The germline gives CDR1 MNHNS, CDR2 SASEGT. V was shortened by 6 bases and J by 5 bases, with 10 bases between the two germline ends. This CDR3 is CASRNFGTGELFF. In DNA, the CDR3 is TGTGCCAGCAGGAACTTCGGGACCGGGGAGCTGTTTTTT.

Remarks on this clonotype: One junction end does not reproduce the germline sequence, and a read error may be involved. The chain joins TRBV27 to TRBJ2-3; either TRBD1 or TRBD2 may fit D (5 bases each). The J call is uncertain, as TRBJ2-7 better fits the DNA end. The CDR3 spans 16 residues. Germline loops: CDR1 MNHEY, CDR2 SMNVEV (reference sequence). CDR3 amino acids: CPSRVSGLRATNTQYF. The CDR3 coding sequence is TGTCCCAGCCGCGTCTCGGGGCTGCGAGCCACAAATACGCAGTACTTC.

About this clonotype: A junction end diverges from the germline sequence, so it may reflect a read error. The chain has TRBV10-3 and TRBJ2-3; no definite D call. CDR3 length: 14 residues. Germline CDR1 and CDR2: ENHRY and SYGVKD. The CDR3, as DNA: TGTGCGGGCACCGGGCCACTGTACGGTGATACCCAGTATTTT. This codes for CAGTGPLYGDTQYF.

Many counts were recorded for this clonotype. This chain uses TRBV6-2 or TRBV6-3 with TRBJ2-5; no clear D gene. The V end was cut by 2 bases, the J end by 1 base, with 8 bases between. Germline V gene sequence: CDR1 MNHEY, CDR2 SVGEGT. The CDR3 covers 14 residues. CDR3 sequence: CASSYLGIQETQYF. CDR3 nucleotides: TGTGCCAGCAGTTACCTGGGGATCCAAGAGACCCAGTACTTC.

Worth noting for this clonotype: Compared with germline, one end of the junction differs, possibly owing to a read error. The J gene is TRBJ2-1, the V gene TRBV7-7, with D hard to call. Germline CDR1 SSHAT, CDR2 FNYEAQ (reference sequence). The CDR3 consists of 13 residues. Here the CDR3 DNA reads TGTGCTAGCAGCCCCCACTCCGGAGATGAGCAGTTCTTC. Encoded protein: CASSPHSGDEQFF.

This clonotype was seen many times. The chain joins TRBV12-3 or TRBV12-4 to TRBJ2-1; TRBD2 matches 10 bases. This CDR3 spans 15 amino acids. The V segment lost 1 base and the J segment 9 bases; nucleotides outside the gene matches: 6. CDR3 amino acids: CASSLGLAGESEQFF. The CDR3 region has the DNA TGTGCCAGCAGTTTAGGGCTAGCGGGAGAAAGTGAGCAGTTCTTC.

V is TRBV27 and J is TRBJ2-1, with 7 bases lining up with TRBD1. The ends lost 3 bases at V and 10 bases at J; junction bases unmatched: 9. Germline CDR1 MNHEY, CDR2 SMNVEV (reference sequence). This CDR3 region has 14 residues. CDR3 coding DNA: TGTGCCAGCAGTTTTAAGGGGGCCTACTACGAGCAGTTCTTC. This gives the protein CASSFKGAYYEQFF.

Concerning this clonotype itself: One end of the junction fails to match germline, which may point to a read error. The chain couples TRBV27 to TRBJ2-5; D gene uncertain. There are 17 residues in the CDR3. From germline, CDR1 is MNHEY and CDR2 SMNVEV (reference sequence). The DNA for the CDR3 is TGTGCCAGCAGTCCGGGCCGAGTGGCTTCTGAGCCAGAGACGCAGTATTTC. Translating it yields CASSPGRVASEPETQYF.

On this clonotype itself: The junction departs from the called germline gene at one end, perhaps through a read error. The chain combines TRBV27 with TRBJ2-5, with D possibly matching TRBD1 (7 bases). The CDR3 totals 16 residues. In germline, CDR1 is MNHEY, CDR2 SMNVEV (reference sequence). The CDR3 loop is CASAGKGGRVKETQYF. CDR3 coding DNA: TGTGCCAGCGCGGGAAAAGGGGGCCGGGTCAAAGAGACCCAGTATTTC.